One sample yielded the 21 T cell receptor beta chains listed below, sequenced in a study of blood T cell repertoires in COVID-19. The repertoire was sequenced with immunoSEQ multiplex PCR; TCRdb's copy has only in-frame clones and lacks some. Of around 80,000 clones in the sample, more than 75% were seen once. The sample taken for sequencing was peripheral blood. Receptors were obtained from a woman aged 80 or over with active or convalescent COVID-19.

This rearrangement joins TRBV13 to TRBJ1-3, with D unresolved. V was clipped by 7 bases and J by 2 bases, with 9 bases between them. CDR1 PRHDT and CDR2 FYEKMQ come from the germline V gene (reference sequence). The CDR3 consists of 13 residues. The CDR3 loop is CASNMGAGNTIYF. CDR3 in DNA: TGTGCCAGCAACATGGGAGCTGGAAACACCATATATTTT.

This clone was counted a few times. The chain recombines TRBV5-1 with TRBJ1-3; D remains ambiguous. V was shortened by 0 bases and J by 2 bases, with 12 bases between the two germline ends. There are 16 residues in the CDR3. In germline, CDR1 is SGHRS, CDR2 YFSETQ. DNA for the CDR3: TGCGCCAGCAGCTTGGGGGTCCAGGTGGCTGGAAACACCATATATTTT. Amino acid sequence: CASSLGVQVAGNTIYF. Looking up the rest from reference TRBV5-1 and TRBJ1-3 gives the full variable domain: KAGVTQTPRYLIKTRGQQVTLSCSPISGHRSVSWYQQTPGQGLQFLFEYFSETQRNKGNFPGRFSGRQFSNSRSEMNVSTLELGDSALYLCASSLGVQVAGNTIYFGEGSWLTVV.

J is TRBJ1-2 and V is TRBV6-6; TRBD1 agrees at 8 bases. CDR1 and CDR2 from the germline V gene are MNHNY and SVGAGI (reference sequence). The CDR3 totals 15 residues. The ends lost 5 bases at V and 6 bases at J; junction bases unmatched: 11. CDR3 in DNA: TGTGCCAGCAGTGCCGGACAGGGTAATCTCAATGGCTACACCTTC. This gives the protein CASSAGQGNLNGYTF.

The J gene is TRBJ2-3, the V gene TRBV5-1; D perhaps matches TRBD2 (6 bases). Per germline, CDR1 SGHRS and CDR2 YFSETQ. The CDR3 covers 16 residues. V was clipped by 0 bases and J by 5 bases, with 16 bases between them. In DNA form, the CDR3 reads TGCGCCAGCAGCTTGGACGGGCGGGGACCTGTAGATACGCAGTATTTT. As protein: CASSLDGRGPVDTQYF.

The V call is TRBV7-9, the J call TRBJ2-3; D is undetermined. CDR1 SEHNR and CDR2 FQNEAQ come from the germline V gene (reference sequence). The CDR3 has 13 amino acids. Trimming took 2 bases from V and 7 from J, leaving 10 bases between them. DNA of the CDR3: TGTGCCAGCAGCTTAAGTTCGGTCAATACGCAGTATTTT. Translating gives CASSLSSVNTQYF. Variable domain in full (rest from reference TRBV7-9 and TRBJ2-3): DTGVSQNPRHKITKRGQNVTFRCDPISEHNRLYWYRQTLGQGPEFLTYFQNEAQLEKSRLLSDRFSAERPKGSFSTLEIQRTEQGDSAMYLCASSLSSVNTQYFGPGTRLTVL.

This chain connects TRBV2 to TRBJ2-2; 9 bases line up with TRBD1. The CDR3 extends over 17 amino acids. Germline V gene data show CDR1 as SNHLY and CDR2 as FYNNEI. V was clipped by 6 bases and J by 5 bases; unmatched bases: 13. The chain's CDR3 is CASSGKLQGADTGELFF. The CDR3 DNA reads TGTGCCAGCAGCGGAAAGTTACAGGGGGCCGATACCGGGGAGCTGTTTTTT.

The chain is built from TRBV5-1 and TRBJ1-1; D perhaps matches TRBD1 (6 bases). Trimming shortened V by 4 bases and J by 5 bases, and 12 bases separated the two germline ends. Per the germline V gene, CDR1 is SGHRS and CDR2 is YFSETQ. CDR3 length: 13 residues. CDR3 DNA: TGCGCCAGCAGCCTGCAGGGGAGAACTGAAGCTTTCTTT. Translated, it gives CASSLQGRTEAFF.

This sequence joins TRBV5-1 and TRBJ2-1, with 7 bases aligning to TRBD1. V lost 0 bases, J lost 9 bases, and 6 bases stayed unmatched. The CDR3 sequence is 14 residues long. Germline V gene data show CDR1 as SGHRS and CDR2 as YFSETQ. The CDR3 nucleotides read TGCGCCAGCAGCTTGGTAAAGGGGGCGGGTGAGCAGTTCTTC. It specifies CASSLVKGAGEQFF.

This sequence joins TRBV28 and TRBJ2-7; 7 bases are a match to TRBD2. The V gene end was trimmed by 2 bases and the J gene end by 4 bases; junction bases not matched to a gene: 2. The CDR3 consists of 13 residues. CDR1 MDHEN and CDR2 SYDVKM come from the germline V gene. The CDR3, as DNA: TGTGCCAGCAGTTTAGCGCGGGGGTACGAGCAGTACTTC. It specifies CASSLARGYEQYF.

The rearrangement links TRBV7-2 to TRBJ1-1; D perhaps matches TRBD1 (6 bases). The V and J ends lost 5 bases and 1 base respectively, with 8 bases between them. Germline CDR1 SGHTA, CDR2 FQGNSA. This CDR3 has 13 residues. CDR3 DNA: TGTGCCAGCAGCCAGGGGAGGAACACTGAAGCTTTCTTT. This encodes CASSQGRNTEAFF. The full variable domain, with the rest looked up from reference TRBV7-2 and TRBJ1-1, is GAGVSQSPSNKVTEKGKDVELRCDPISGHTALYWYRQSLGQGLEFLIYFQGNSAPDKSGLPSDRFSAERTGGSVSTLTIQRTQQEDSAVYLCASSQGRNTEAFFGQGTRLTVV.

The chain combines TRBV21-1 with TRBJ1-3. TRBV21-1 is an annotated pseudogene. The CDR3 totals 15 residues. The CDR3 spells CASSKGGTDGNTIYF. The CDR3 DNA is TGTGCCAGCAGCAAGGGGGGGACGGATGGAAACACCATATATTTT.

Note on this clone: The sample carries other DNA sequences with the same CDR3. The chain employs TRBV7-9 and TRBJ2-5; 8 positions agree with TRBD2. With 6 bases clipped from V and 5 bases from J, the junction kept 8 bases outside the gene matches. The V gene's germline CDR1 is SEHNR and CDR2 FQNEAQ (reference sequence). The CDR3 runs 14 residues. As DNA, the CDR3 is TGTGCCAGCAGTCCCGGGGGGGCCGGGGAGACCCAGTACTTC. Residues: CASSPGGAGETQYF.

This clone occurred many times. This chain links TRBV5-4 with TRBJ1-1; a weak D match, TRBD1 (6 bases). Per germline, CDR1 SGHNT and CDR2 YYREEE (reference sequence). The CDR3 spans 15 residues. The germline V and J ends were trimmed by 4 bases and 2 bases, with 15 bases remaining between them. The chain's CDR3 is CASSPDRWVNTEAFF. CDR3 DNA: TGTGCCAGCAGCCCTGACAGGTGGGTTAACACTGAAGCTTTCTTT.

The rearrangement uses TRBV9 and TRBJ2-2; TRBD2 matches at 12 bases. CDR1 and CDR2 (germline): SGDLS, YYNGEE. V lost 0 bases and J lost 0; bases outside the gene matches: 3. The CDR3 consists of 18 residues. In nucleotides, the CDR3 is TGTGCCAGCAGCGTAGAACCTAGCGGGGGGGCGAACACCGGGGAGCTGTTTTTT. Translating it yields CASSVEPSGGANTGELFF.

This clone was seen once. This chain joins TRBV6-1 and TRBJ1-3; no firm D call. V lost 2 bases and J 11 bases, leaving 19 bases between the germline ends. The length of the CDR3 is 15 residues. Germline CDR1 MNHNS, CDR2 SASEGT. This CDR3 reads CASSESAGRGIPIYF. DNA of the CDR3: TGTGCCAGCAGTGAAAGCGCCGGCCGGGGTATCCCCATATATTTT.

The table lists this clone with a few counts. The genes are TRBV3-1 (or the pseudogene TRBV3-2) and TRBJ1-5; D unresolved. This CDR3 has 16 amino acids. The V gene lost 0 bases and the J gene lost 1 base, with 10 bases spanning the gap. The germline gives CDR1 LGHDT, CDR2 YNNKEL (reference sequence). CDR3 in amino acids: CASSQDADISNQPQHF. The CDR3 region has the DNA TGTGCCAGCAGCCAAGATGCGGATATCAGCAATCAGCCCCAGCATTTT.

CDR3 amino acids: CASSLNSRLNEKLFF. DNA of the CDR3: TGTGCCAGCAGTTTAAATTCGCGGTTGAATGAAAAACTGTTTTTT. The V gene is TRBV27, the J gene TRBJ1-4; D remains ambiguous. This CDR3 contains 15 residues. Germline V lookup: CDR1 MNHEY, CDR2 SMNVEV (reference sequence). V was shortened by 2 bases and J by 5 bases, with 12 bases between the two germline ends.

V and J are TRBV5-6 and TRBJ1-2, with D tentatively TRBD1 (5 bases). Trimming cost V 1 base and J 8 bases, with 12 bases left between them. The germline V gene has CDR1 SGHDT and CDR2 YYEEEE. CDR3 length: 13 amino acids. The CDR3 DNA is TGTGCCAGCAGCTTGATGGCAGGGCCGGGCTACACCTTC. Translated, it gives CASSLMAGPGYTF.

The gene calls are TRBV2 and TRBJ1-4; 7 bases line up with TRBD1. The V gene's germline CDR1 is SNHLY and CDR2 FYNNEI. Trimming removed 7 bases from V and 8 bases from J; junction bases left unmatched: 7. CDR3 size: 13 residues. This CDR3 reads CASKGAGVEKLFF. CDR3 DNA sequence: TGTGCCAGCAAGGGGGCAGGGGTAGAAAAACTGTTTTTT.

The chain has TRBV6-5 and TRBJ2-3, with 7 bases that match TRBD1. V was pared by 9 bases and J by 1 base, with 7 bases of the junction left unmatched. The CDR3 sequence is 14 residues long. In germline, CDR1 is MNHEY, CDR2 SVGAGI. The CDR3 DNA reads as TGTGCCAGTCGCCAGGGGGACGGCACAGATACGCAGTATTTT. Translated: CASRQGDGTDTQYF.

The rearrangement joins TRBV18 to TRBJ1-1, with a weak D call TRBD1 (5 bases). The CDR3 covers 14 residues. Trimming cost V 4 bases and J 4 bases, with 13 bases left between them. The germline CDR1 and CDR2 sequences are KGHSH and LQKENI. The CDR3 DNA reads as TGTGCCAGCTCACGAGACAGCCAGCTCACTGAAGCTTTCTTT. Residues: CASSRDSQLTEAFF.